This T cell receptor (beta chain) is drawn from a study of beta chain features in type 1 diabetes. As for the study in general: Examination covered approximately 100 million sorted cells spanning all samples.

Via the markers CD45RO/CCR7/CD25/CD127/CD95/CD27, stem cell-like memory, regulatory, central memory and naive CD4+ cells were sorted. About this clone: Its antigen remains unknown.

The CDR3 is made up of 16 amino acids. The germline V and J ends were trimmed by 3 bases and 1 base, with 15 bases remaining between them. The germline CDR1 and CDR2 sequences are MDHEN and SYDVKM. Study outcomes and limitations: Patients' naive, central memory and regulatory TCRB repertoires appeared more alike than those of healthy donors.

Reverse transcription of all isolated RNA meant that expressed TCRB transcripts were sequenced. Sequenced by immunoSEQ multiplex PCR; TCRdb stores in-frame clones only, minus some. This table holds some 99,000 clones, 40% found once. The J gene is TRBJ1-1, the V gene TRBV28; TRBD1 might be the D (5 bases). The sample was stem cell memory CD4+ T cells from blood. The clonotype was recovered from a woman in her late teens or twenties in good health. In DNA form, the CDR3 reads TGTGCCAGCAGTTTGTTCCCCGGCCAGGGGAACACTGAAGCTTTCTTT. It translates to CASSLFPGQGNTEAFF.